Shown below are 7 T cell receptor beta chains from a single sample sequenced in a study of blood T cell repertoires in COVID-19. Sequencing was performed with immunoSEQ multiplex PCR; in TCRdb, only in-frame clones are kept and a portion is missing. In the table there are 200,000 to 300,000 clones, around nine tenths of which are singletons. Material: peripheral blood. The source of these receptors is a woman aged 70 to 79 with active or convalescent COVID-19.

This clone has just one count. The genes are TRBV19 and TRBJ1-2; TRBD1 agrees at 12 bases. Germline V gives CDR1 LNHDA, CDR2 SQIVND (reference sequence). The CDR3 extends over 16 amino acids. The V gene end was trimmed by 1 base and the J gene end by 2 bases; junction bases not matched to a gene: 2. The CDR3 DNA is TGTGCCAGTAGTATAGCCGGGACAGGGGGCAACTATGGCTACACCTTC. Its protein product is CASSIAGTGGNYGYTF.

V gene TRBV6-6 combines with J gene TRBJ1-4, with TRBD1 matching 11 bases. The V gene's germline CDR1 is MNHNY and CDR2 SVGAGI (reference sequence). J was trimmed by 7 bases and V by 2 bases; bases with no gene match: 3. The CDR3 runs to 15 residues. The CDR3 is CASSYGGQGVEKLFF. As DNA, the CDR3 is TGTGCCAGCAGTTACGGGGGACAGGGGGTTGAAAAACTGTTTTTT.

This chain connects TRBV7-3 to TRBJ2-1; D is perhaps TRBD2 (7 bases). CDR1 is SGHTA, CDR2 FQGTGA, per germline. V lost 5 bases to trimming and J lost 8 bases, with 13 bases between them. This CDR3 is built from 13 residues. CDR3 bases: TGTGCCAGCAGCCCGCTAGGGGGGGATGAGCAGTTCTTC. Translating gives CASSPLGGDEQFF.

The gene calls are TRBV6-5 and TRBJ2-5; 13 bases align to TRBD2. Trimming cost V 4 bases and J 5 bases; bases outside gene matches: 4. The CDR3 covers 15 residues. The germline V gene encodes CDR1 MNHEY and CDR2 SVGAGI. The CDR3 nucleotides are TGTGCCAGCAGTTTCCCGGGACTAGCGGGGGAGACCCAGTACTTC. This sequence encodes CASSFPGLAGETQYF.

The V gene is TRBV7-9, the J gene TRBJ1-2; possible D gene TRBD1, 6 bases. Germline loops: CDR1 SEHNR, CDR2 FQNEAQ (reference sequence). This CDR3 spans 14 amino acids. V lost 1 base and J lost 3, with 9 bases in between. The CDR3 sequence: CASSLGTAYYGYTF. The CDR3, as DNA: TGTGCCAGCAGCTTAGGGACAGCCTACTATGGCTACACCTTC.

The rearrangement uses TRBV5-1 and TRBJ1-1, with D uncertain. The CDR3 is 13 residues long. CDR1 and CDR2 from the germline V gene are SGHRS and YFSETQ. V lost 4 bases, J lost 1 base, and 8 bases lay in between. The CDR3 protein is CASSERWNTEAFF. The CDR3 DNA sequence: TGCGCCAGCAGCGAACGGTGGAACACTGAAGCTTTCTTT.

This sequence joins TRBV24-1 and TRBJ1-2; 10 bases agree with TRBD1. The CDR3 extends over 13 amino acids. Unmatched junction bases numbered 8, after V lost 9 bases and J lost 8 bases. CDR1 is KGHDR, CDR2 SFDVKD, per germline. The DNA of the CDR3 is TGTGCCACCGAAGACAGGGGGCGAGGGGGCTACACCTTC. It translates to CATEDRGRGGYTF.